Listed here is a single T cell receptor beta chain. Stated treatment: preoperative locoregional IRX-2 cytokine immunotherapy. This phase Ib study tested locoregional IRX-2 cytokine immunotherapy given before surgery. Repertoires were generated with immunoSEQ multiplex PCR, while TCRdb's copy carries only in-frame clones and drops some. The table includes more than 6,500 clones, 80% detected once. The CDR3 is 14 residues long. V dropped 2 bases and J dropped 0 bases, with 8 bases sitting between them. The germline V gene encodes CDR1 KGHSH and CDR2 LQKENI. This sample was included in a study of preoperative IRX-2 immunotherapy in early breast cancer.

The sequence was obtained from a human donor with breast cancer. The rearrangement links TRBV18 to TRBJ2-7; D unclear. Source: tumor tissue, taken after IRX-2 immunotherapy. The chain's CDR3 is CASSPNPSSYEQYF. The CDR3 DNA reads as TGTGCCAGCTCACCAAACCCTAGCTCCTACGAGCAGTACTTC.